Given below is one T cell receptor (beta chain) in context. The antigen remains undetermined. Germline V gives CDR1 SEHNR, CDR2 FQNEAQ (reference sequence). The CDR3 contains 16 residues. Trimming at V came to 5 bases and at J to 2 bases, leaving 3 bases not matched to a gene. Primers for the PCR totalled 60 Vbeta and 13 Jbeta. Only in-frame clones appear in the TCRdb table, and some are missing; sequencing was by immunoSEQ multiplex PCR. This sample carries about 140,000 clones, roughly 79% of them seen once, and the ten largest clones take approximately 1.1%. The entry originates in a study of cytomegalovirus exposure and HLA in healthy donors. Across the study: Approximately 80 million unique TCRs, all from HLA-typed donors, were included in an early release of the data.

Regarding the study as a whole: A later analysis found most CMV-associated TCR beta chains apparently HLA-restricted. A link between a missense DCLRE1C variant and TCR beta V- and J-gene trimming emerged from a later analysis.

This chain links TRBV7-9 with TRBJ1-4, with 12 bases identical to TRBD1. The sample consisted of PBMCs. The receptor was derived from a male donor in good health and CMV-seronegative. CDR3 sequence: CASSMGQGATNEKLFF. The CDR3 DNA is TGTGCCAGCAGCATGGGACAGGGGGCGACTAATGAAAAACTGTTTTTT.